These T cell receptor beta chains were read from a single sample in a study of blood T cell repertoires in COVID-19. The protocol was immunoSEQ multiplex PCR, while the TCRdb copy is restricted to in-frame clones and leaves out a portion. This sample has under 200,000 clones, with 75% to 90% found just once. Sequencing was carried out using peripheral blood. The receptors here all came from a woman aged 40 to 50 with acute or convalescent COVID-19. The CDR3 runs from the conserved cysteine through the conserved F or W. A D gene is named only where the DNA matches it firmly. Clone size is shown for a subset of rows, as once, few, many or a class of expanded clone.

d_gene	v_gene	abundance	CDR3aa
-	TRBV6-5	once	CASSWEGNSPLHF
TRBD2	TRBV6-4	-	CASSDRTSGDTQYF
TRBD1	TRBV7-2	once	CASSLGPRTGDHKGNGYTF
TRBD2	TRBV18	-	CASSLFGTSGNEQFF
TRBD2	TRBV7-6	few	CASSLDGTSGRGKDTGELFF
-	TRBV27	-	CASSLSTSTIYTDTQYF
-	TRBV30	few	CAWSRVTVSPYNEQFF
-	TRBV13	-	CASSLFGGTMQTQYF
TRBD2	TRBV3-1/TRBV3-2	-	CASSQVSLAVEYNEQFF
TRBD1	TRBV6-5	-	CASSYQRDRGGHGYTF
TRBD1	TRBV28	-	CASSFLDRVNEKLFF
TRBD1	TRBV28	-	CASSYTGGLNEKLFF
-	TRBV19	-	CASSPWGAETQYF
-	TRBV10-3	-	CAISSSGKNSNQPQHF
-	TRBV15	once	CATGAYIGNQPQHF
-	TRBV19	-	CASSIWDTARETQYF
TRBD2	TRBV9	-	CASSLGLAMETQYF
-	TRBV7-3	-	CASSIGTSSYNEQFF
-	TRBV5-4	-	CASSLTGRSNTGELFF
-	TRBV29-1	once	CSVGRRNYGYTF
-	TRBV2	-	CASRIRESTGEKLFF
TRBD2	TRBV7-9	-	CASSTLGTGGEQFF
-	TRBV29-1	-	CSVEGAGKNIQYF
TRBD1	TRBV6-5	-	CASSPLRGTEQPQHF
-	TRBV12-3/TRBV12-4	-	CASSPGSYGYTF
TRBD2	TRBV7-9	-	CASSLGPGLIVDEQFF
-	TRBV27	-	CASSLRFGLADSYEQYF
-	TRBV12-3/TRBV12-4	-	CASSLSGAKTQYF
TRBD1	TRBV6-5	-	CASSRDRGNEKLFF
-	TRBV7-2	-	CASSLGLKNGYTF
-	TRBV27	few	CASRSGTTTGNTIYF
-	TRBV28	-	CASTDPDGGANTIYF
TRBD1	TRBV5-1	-	CASSQGQGSEKLFF
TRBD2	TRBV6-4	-	CASSILAGDYNEQFF
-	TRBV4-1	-	CASSQVAGARQPQHF
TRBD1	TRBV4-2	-	CASSLDLGQAYEQYF
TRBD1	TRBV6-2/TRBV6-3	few	CASSFTEGATEAFF
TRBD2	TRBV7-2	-	CASSLRLAGGTSSLKAQYF
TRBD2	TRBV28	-	CASSLYWTSSNNEQFF
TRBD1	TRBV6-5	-	CASNWWQGENTEAFF
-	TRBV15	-	CATVQNSGNTIYF
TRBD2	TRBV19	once	CASSIGDSGGAARSTGELFF
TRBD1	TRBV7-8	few	CASSFGTGFNQPQHF
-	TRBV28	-	CASSWGVWSYNEQFF
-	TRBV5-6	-	CASSLPGEHPYGYTF
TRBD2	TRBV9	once	CASQSGRVPDTQYF
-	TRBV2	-	CASSVRGLPHEQYF
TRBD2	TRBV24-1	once	CATSDATSGSTDTQYF
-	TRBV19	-	CASRTGPNSGANVLTF
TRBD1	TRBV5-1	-	CASSLGDRGYEQYF
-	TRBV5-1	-	CASSLEAQNYGYTF
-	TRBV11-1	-	CASRPGLGGTGELFF
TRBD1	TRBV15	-	CATSKDRVEACEQYF
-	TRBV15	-	CATSGGDPREPQHF
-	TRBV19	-	CASSADYSSSYEQYF
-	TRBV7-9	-	CASSFLQGSTEAFF
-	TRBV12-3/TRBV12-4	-	CASSGGGYNEQFF
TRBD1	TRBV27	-	CASSWGTESYEQYF
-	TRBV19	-	CASSKGGQATQYF